These 8 T cell receptor beta chains were all obtained from the same sample, sequenced in a study of blood T cell repertoires in COVID-19. This table comes from immunoSEQ multiplex PCR, and its TCRdb copy is limited to in-frame clones, with some not included. The sample has a few hundred thousand clones, 80% to 90% seen once. Source material: peripheral blood. These receptor sequences come from a woman aged 40 to 50 who had recovered from COVID-19.

The chain links TRBV6-5 to TRBJ2-7, with TRBD1 matching 9 bases. The CDR3 totals 14 residues. Germline V lookup: CDR1 MNHEY, CDR2 SVGAGI. Trimming cost V 6 bases and J 3 bases; bases outside gene matches: 6. The CDR3 nucleotides read TGTGCCAGCAGACCGGGGACAGGGCTCTACGAGCAGTACTTC. This codes for CASRPGTGLYEQYF.

This clone showed up just a few times. The chain joins TRBV7-3 to TRBJ2-2, with 8 bases that match TRBD2. This CDR3 has 15 residues. CDR1 and CDR2 (germline): SGHTA, FQGTGA. The junction had 4 bases not matched to a gene; V was cut back by 2 bases and J by 5 bases. CDR3 loop: CASSLAGGKTGELFF. Here the CDR3 DNA reads TGTGCCAGCAGCTTAGCGGGGGGCAAAACCGGGGAGCTGTTTTTT.

CDR3 sequence: CAWDRGRTEAFF. The DNA of the CDR3 is TGTGCCTGGGACAGGGGCAGGACTGAAGCTTTCTTT. This rearrangement joins TRBV30 to TRBJ1-1; the match to TRBD1 covers 8 bases. V gave up 5 bases and J gave up 5 bases; unmatched junction bases: 4. Germline assignment: CDR1 GTSNPN and CDR2 SVGIG (reference sequence). The CDR3 has 12 amino acids.

This clone was counted between two and nine times. The V call is TRBV7-9, the J call TRBJ1-1; tentatively, D is TRBD1 (5 bases). V lost 0 bases and J 7 bases, leaving 9 bases between the germline ends. CDR3 length: 13 amino acids. Germline V gene data show CDR1 as SEHNR and CDR2 as FQNEAQ (reference sequence). In DNA form, the CDR3 reads TGTGCCAGCAGCTTAGCAGGAGGGGATGAAGCTTTCTTT. This encodes CASSLAGGDEAFF.

V gene TRBV13 combines with J gene TRBJ2-7; D gene unclear. V was clipped by 2 bases and J by 8 bases, with 10 bases between them. The CDR3 extends over 12 amino acids. Germline CDR1 PRHDT, CDR2 FYEKMQ (reference sequence). The CDR3 reads CASSLNFRQQYF. CDR3 DNA sequence: TGTGCCAGCAGCTTAAACTTCAGGCAGCAGTACTTC.

In its sample, this clone was seen once. V and J are TRBV2 and TRBJ1-1, with a tentative D call TRBD1 (5 bases). The germline V gene has CDR1 SNHLY and CDR2 FYNNEI. This CDR3 has 16 residues. V was pared by 0 bases and J by 4 bases, with 15 bases between. CDR3 in DNA: TGTGCCAGCAGTGAAGCCCCCCCCCGGACAACCACTGAAGCTTTCTTT. It encodes CASSEAPPRTTTEAFF.

Note on this clone: One junction end does not reproduce the germline sequence, and a read error may be involved. This rearrangement joins TRBV3-1 (or the pseudogene TRBV3-2) to TRBJ1-6, with TRBD1 matching over 8 bases. CDR1 and CDR2 from the germline V gene are LGHDT and YNNKEL (reference sequence). CDR3 length: 15 amino acids. CDR3 nucleotides: TGTGCCAGCAGCCAAGCCGGGACAGGTTATTCCCCCCTCCACTTT. Residues: CASSQAGTGYSPLHF.

V is TRBV2 and J is TRBJ1-4; D possibly corresponds to TRBD1 (6 bases). Germline V gene data show CDR1 as SNHLY and CDR2 as FYNNEI. Between the trimmed V and J ends, which lost 6 bases and 0 bases, there was a span of 14 bases. This CDR3 has 16 amino acids. CDR3 sequence reads: CASSRIPGATNEKLFF. DNA of the CDR3: TGTGCCAGCAGCAGGATTCCAGGGGCAACTAATGAAAAACTGTTTTTT.